Many counts were recorded for the clone carrying this T cell receptor beta chain. Its antigen is unidentified. The CDR3 length is 14 residues. The germline gives CDR1 MDHEN, CDR2 SYDVKM. Between the trimmed V and J ends, which lost 6 bases and 7 bases, there was a span of 15 bases. These data come from a study of read filtering for tumor transcriptome and immune sequencing. Study context: Transcriptome libraries were built from DNase-treated RNA. Study results and limitations: Approximately 80% of IR-seq clonotypes had one read, totaling about 3.3% of reads; RNA-seq: 74.6% and 44.6%.

The library was built from roughly 400 ng RNA with molecular barcoded adaptors for alpha/delta and beta/gamma chains. MiXCR was run by TCRdb on the reads, yielding one entry per CDR3 protein. The top ten hold 65% to 75% of the sample, which has over 20,000 distinct CDR3 sequences, about an eighth seen once. The genes are TRBV28 and TRBJ1-4; D is possibly TRBD1 (6 bases). The clonotype was recovered from a donor over 35 with multiple myeloma. Sequences were obtained from a population of CD138-negative cells sorted from bone marrow. DNA of the CDR3: TGTGCCAGCAGCTCCGGGACATACCTTGAAAAACTGTTTTTT. This gives the protein CASSSGTYLEKLFF.